Each of the 11 T cell receptor beta chains below was sequenced from the same sample in a study of sequential checkpoint blockade in melanoma. Profiled with immunoSEQ multiplex PCR; TCRdb holds only in-frame clones, not every one. The sample holds over 25,000 clones, approximately 75% seen once. As to treatment: randomized to nivolumab then ipilimumab (arm A) or the reverse (arm B). Specimen: CD8+ T cells sorted from blood (inferred from file names), collected from a patient given nivolumab and ipilimumab in sequence. The source is a human donor with melanoma.

The V gene is TRBV4-1, the J gene TRBJ2-5, with D uncertain. The better agreement between TRBJ2-7 and the DNA end casts doubt on the J call. The CDR3 has 15 amino acids. Germline CDR1 MGHRA, CDR2 YSYEKL. CDR3 amino acids: CASSQVFPTPYEQYF. Here the CDR3 DNA reads TGCGCCAGCAGCCAAGTCTTTCCTACTCCGTACGAGCAGTACTTC.

J is TRBJ2-1 and V is TRBV11-2, with no clear D. The V and J ends lost 1 base and 3 bases respectively, with 4 bases between them. CDR1 is SGHAT, CDR2 FQNNGV, per germline. The CDR3 has 13 residues. This CDR3 is CASSLVNYNEQFF. The CDR3 DNA sequence: TGTGCCAGCAGCTTAGTCAACTACAATGAGCAGTTCTTC.

The rearrangement uses TRBV4-1 and TRBJ1-2, with 8 bases matching TRBD1. The length of the CDR3 is 15 residues. The V gene end was trimmed by 1 base and the J gene end by 2 bases; junction bases not matched to a gene: 3. Per the germline V gene, CDR1 is MGHRA and CDR2 is YSYEKL. CDR3 sequence reads: CASSQVGQANYGYTF. The CDR3 DNA reads TGCGCCAGCAGCCAAGTGGGACAGGCGAACTATGGCTACACCTTC.

This chain connects TRBV9 to TRBJ2-2; 10 positions match TRBD2. The V and J ends lost 0 bases and 4 bases, in that order; junction bases with no gene match: 12. CDR1 SGDLS and CDR2 YYNGEE come from the germline V gene. The CDR3 consists of 19 residues. CDR3 residues: CASSVASRDSGGLTGELFF. CDR3 bases: TGTGCCAGCAGCGTAGCGTCGCGAGATAGCGGGGGGCTCACCGGGGAGCTGTTTTTT.

The chain employs TRBV11-2 and TRBJ2-5; 9 bases line up with TRBD2. Germline CDR1 is SGHAT and CDR2 is FQNNGV. J was trimmed by 5 bases and V by 1 base; bases with no gene match: 14. This CDR3 contains 18 residues. The CDR3 region is CASSLVEREAGGDETQYF. The CDR3 DNA follows: TGTGCCAGCAGCTTAGTTGAGAGGGAAGCGGGGGGAGATGAGACCCAGTACTTC.

The rearrangement uses TRBV4-3 and TRBJ2-5; the match to TRBD1 covers 7 bases. From germline, CDR1 is LGHNA and CDR2 YSLEER. This CDR3 is built from 17 residues. Losses at the gene ends were 1 base for V and 0 bases for J; bases not matched to a gene: 8. The CDR3 DNA reads TGCGCCAGCAGCCAAGGGGCAGGGGGTACTTACCAAGAGACCCAGTACTTC. Protein sequence: CASSQGAGGTYQETQYF.

J is TRBJ2-1 and V is TRBV4-1; 9 bases match TRBD2. The ends lost 4 bases at V and 4 bases at J; junction bases unmatched: 20. The CDR3 spans 20 residues. The germline CDR1 and CDR2 sequences are MGHRA and YSYEKL. The CDR3, as DNA: TGCGCCAGCAGCCCGATTCTCCTAGCGGGGCCCGCGACCTCATACAATGAGCAGTTCTTC. This sequence encodes CASSPILLAGPATSYNEQFF.

This clone was seen a single time. The rearrangement links TRBV4-1 to TRBJ2-4, with 8 nucleotides matching TRBD2. Germline CDR1 and CDR2: MGHRA and YSYEKL. The CDR3 extends over 14 amino acids. V lost 2 bases, J lost 5 bases, and 2 bases stayed unmatched. The CDR3 is CASSQRGGENIQYF. The CDR3 DNA reads as TGCGCCAGCAGCCAACGGGGGGGCGAAAACATTCAGTACTTC.

This clone has a single count. The chain uses TRBV19 and TRBJ1-2, with D perhaps matching TRBD1 (6 bases). There are 12 residues in the CDR3. The V gene's germline CDR1 is LNHDA and CDR2 SQIVND (reference sequence). Trimming pared 7 bases from V and 4 bases from J, leaving 10 bases between. This chain's CDR3 is CASTNRVYGYTF. DNA of the CDR3: TGTGCCAGTACCAACAGGGTCTATGGCTACACCTTC.

The chain recombines TRBV19 with TRBJ2-7, with 9 bases matching TRBD1. After removal of 1 base from V and 2 bases from J, the junction contained 6 bases not matched to a gene. CDR1 and CDR2 (germline): LNHDA, SQIVND (reference sequence). The CDR3 is 16 residues long. The CDR3 coding sequence is TGTGCCAGTAGTATAGTCGGACAGGGGCCCCCCTACGAGCAGTACTTC. Protein sequence: CASSIVGQGPPYEQYF. The complete variable domain, with remaining parts taken from reference TRBV19 and TRBJ2-7, reads DGGITQSPKYLFRKEGQNVTLSCEQNLNHDAMYWYRQDPGQGLRLIYYSQIVNDFQKGDIAEGYSVSREKKESFPLTVTSAQKNPTAFYLCASSIVGQGPPYEQYFGPGTRLTVT.

The rearrangement uses TRBV27 and TRBJ2-7, with D tentatively TRBD1 (6 bases). V was trimmed by 3 bases and J by 5 bases, leaving 14 bases between them. This CDR3 spans 14 amino acids. Germline V lookup: CDR1 MNHEY, CDR2 SMNVEV (reference sequence). CDR3 protein: CASSFGSGVDEQYF. The CDR3 DNA reads as TGTGCCAGCAGTTTTGGGTCAGGGGTCGACGAGCAGTACTTC.